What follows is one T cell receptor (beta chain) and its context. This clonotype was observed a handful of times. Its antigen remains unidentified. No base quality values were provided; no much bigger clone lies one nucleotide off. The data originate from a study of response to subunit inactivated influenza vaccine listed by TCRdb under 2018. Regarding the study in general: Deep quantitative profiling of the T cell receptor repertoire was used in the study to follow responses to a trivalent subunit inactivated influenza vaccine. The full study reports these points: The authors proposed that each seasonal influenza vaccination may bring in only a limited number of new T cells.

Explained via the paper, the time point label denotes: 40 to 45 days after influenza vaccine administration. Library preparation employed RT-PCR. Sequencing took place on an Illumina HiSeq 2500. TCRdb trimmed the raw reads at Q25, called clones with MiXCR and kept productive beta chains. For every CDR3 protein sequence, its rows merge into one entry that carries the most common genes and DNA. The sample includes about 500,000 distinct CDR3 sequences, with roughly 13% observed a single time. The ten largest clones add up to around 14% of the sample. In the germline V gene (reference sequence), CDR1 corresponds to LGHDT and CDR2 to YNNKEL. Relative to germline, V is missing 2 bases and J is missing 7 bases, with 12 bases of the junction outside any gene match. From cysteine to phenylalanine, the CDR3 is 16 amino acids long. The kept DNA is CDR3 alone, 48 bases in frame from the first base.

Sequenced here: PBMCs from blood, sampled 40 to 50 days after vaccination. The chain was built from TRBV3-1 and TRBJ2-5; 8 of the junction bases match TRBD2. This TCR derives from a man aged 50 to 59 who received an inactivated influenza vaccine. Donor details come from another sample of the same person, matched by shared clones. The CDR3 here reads CASSQSAREVTGTQYF. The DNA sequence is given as TGTGCCAGCAGCCAATCTGCGCGGGAGGTTACCGGGACCCAGTACTTC.